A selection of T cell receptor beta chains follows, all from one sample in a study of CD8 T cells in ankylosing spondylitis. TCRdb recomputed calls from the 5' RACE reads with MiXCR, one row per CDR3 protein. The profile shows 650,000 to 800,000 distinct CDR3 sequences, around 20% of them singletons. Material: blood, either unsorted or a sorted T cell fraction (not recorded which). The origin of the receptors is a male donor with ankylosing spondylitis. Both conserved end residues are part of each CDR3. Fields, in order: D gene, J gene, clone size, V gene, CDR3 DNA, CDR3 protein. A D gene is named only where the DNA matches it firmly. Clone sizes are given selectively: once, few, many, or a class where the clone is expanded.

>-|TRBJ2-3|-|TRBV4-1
TGCGCCAGCAGCCAAGGGCCCTACACAGATACGCAGTATTTT
CASSQGPYTDTQYF
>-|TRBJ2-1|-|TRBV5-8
TGTGCCAGCAGCTTGGCCCGGGGTGAAGAGCAGTTCTTC
CASSLARGEEQFF
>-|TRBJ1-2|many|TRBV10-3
TGTGCCATCAGTGAGGAGGGAGGCTACACCTTC
CAISEEGGYTF
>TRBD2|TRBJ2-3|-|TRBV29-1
TGCAGCGTTGAAGAATGGCGGGAGGGCCGCCGCACAGATACGCAGTATTTT
CSVEEWREGRRTDTQYF
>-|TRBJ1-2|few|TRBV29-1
TGCAGCGTTGAAGATGGGGGGAGGACAGAAACGCCTATCCATGGCTACACCTTC
CSVEDGGRTETPIHGYTF
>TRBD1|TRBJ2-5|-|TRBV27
TGTGCCAGCAAGTTTATGGGACAGGGGACGTTGGAGACCCAGTACTTC
CASKFMGQGTLETQYF
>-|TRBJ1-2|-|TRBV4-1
TGCGCCAGCAGCCAAGTGCGGGACATAAGAAGCTACACCTTC
CASSQVRDIRSYTF
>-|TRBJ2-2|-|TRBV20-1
TGCAGTGCTAGTTATCCGAACACCGGGGAGCTGTTTTTT
CSASYPNTGELFF
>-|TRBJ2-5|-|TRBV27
TGTGCCAGCAGGACCATATCCCCTTACCAAGAGACCCAGTACTTC
CASRTISPYQETQYF
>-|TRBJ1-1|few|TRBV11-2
TGTGCCAGCAGCTTAGACGTGGGACGGGGGGCAAACACTGAAGCTTTCTTT
CASSLDVGRGANTEAFF
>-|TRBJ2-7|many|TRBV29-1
TGCAGCGTTCAGGGGTCCTACGAGCAGTACTTC
CSVQGSYEQYF
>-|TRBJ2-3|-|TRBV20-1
TGCAGTGCTGGCAGCTATGGAGATACGCAGTATTTT
CSAGSYGDTQYF
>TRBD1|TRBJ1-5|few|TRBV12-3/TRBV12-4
TGTGCCAGCAGTTGGGACAGTCTTAATCAGCCCCAGCATTTT
CASSWDSLNQPQHF
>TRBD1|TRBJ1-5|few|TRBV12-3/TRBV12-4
TGTGCCAGCAGTTTGAGGGACAGCGAGGACTCCAATCAGCCCCAGCATTTT
CASSLRDSEDSNQPQHF
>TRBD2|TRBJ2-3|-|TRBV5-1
TGCGCCAGCAGTTTGGCCATCGTTCGGCGGGGGGAAGATACGCAGTATTTT
CASSLAIVRRGEDTQYF
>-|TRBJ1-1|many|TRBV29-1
TGCAGCGTTGTTCTTGAGTGGACAGCTTTCTTT
CSVVLEWTAFF
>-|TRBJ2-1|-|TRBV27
TGTGCCAGCAGTTTCTTTTCGGACTACAATGAGCAGTTCTTC
CASSFFSDYNEQFF
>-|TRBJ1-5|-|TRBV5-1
TGCGCCAGCAGCTTGGACGGAGATAGCAATCAGCCCCAGCATTTT
CASSLDGDSNQPQHF
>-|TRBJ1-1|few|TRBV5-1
TGCGCCAGCAGCTTGGTCGGGTACTCGAACACTGAAGCTTTCTTT
CASSLVGYSNTEAFF
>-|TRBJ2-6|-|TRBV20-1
TGCAGTGCTACCCGGGACACCAAACCAGGGGCCAACGTCCTGACTTTC
CSATRDTKPGANVLTF
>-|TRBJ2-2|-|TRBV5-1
TGCGCCAGCAGCACCTCCCGGGACATGGGAAACACCGGGGAGCTGTTTTTT
CASSTSRDMGNTGELFF
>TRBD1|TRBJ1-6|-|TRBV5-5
TGTGCCAGCAGCCCAACCATCGGGACAGTAGTTTCACCCCTCCACTTT
CASSPTIGTVVSPLHF
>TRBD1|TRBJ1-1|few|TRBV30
TGTGCCTGGAGACGACAGGGGGTTATCGCTTTCTTT
CAWRRQGVIAFF
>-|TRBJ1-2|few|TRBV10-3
TGTGCCACTAGGACATTCGGTGGCTACACCTTC
CATRTFGGYTF
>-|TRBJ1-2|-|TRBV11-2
TGTGCCAGCAGCTTAGTCGGGGGGGGGCTTGGCTACACCTTC
CASSLVGGGLGYTF
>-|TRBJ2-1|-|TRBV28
TGTGCCAGCAGTCCGCCGGGACTCCAGCAGTTCTTC
CASSPPGLQQFF
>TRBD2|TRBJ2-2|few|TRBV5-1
TGCGCCAGCTCACCAGCGGGACGCGATTCCGGGGAGCTGTTTTTT
CASSPAGRDSGELFF
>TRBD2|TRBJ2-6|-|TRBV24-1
TGTGCCACCAGCCCGGGGGGGACCTCTGGGGCCAACGTCCTGACTTTC
CATSPGGTSGANVLTF
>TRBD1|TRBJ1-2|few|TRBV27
TGTGCCAGCAGTTTATCCAGGGGGGACTATGGCTACACCTTC
CASSLSRGDYGYTF
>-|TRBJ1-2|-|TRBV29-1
TGCAGCGTTGAAAGCGGCTACACCTTC
CSVESGYTF
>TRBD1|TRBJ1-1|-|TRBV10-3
TGTGCCATCAGTGAGTCAAAACCCGGACAGGCGAACACTGAAGCTTTCTTT
CAISESKPGQANTEAFF
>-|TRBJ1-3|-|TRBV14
TGTGCCAGCAGCCAAGATGCCAGAGGAAACACCATATATTTT
CASSQDARGNTIYF
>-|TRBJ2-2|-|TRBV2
TGTGCCCCCCGTAGGGACACCGGGGAGCTGTTTTTT
CAPRRDTGELFF
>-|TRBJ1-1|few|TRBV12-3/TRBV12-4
TGTGCCAGCAGTCGGACGGCGGCTGGAGCTTTCTTT
CASSRTAAGAFF
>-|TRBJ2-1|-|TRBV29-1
TGCAGCGTTGCAGGGACAAGATCGAATGAGCAGTTCTTC
CSVAGTRSNEQFF